This entry lists 16 T cell receptor beta chains sequenced from one sample in a study of T cell clusters in autoimmune cytopenias (dated by TCRdb to the late 2010s). Each sample's TRB amplification started from roughly 260 ng of peripheral blood genomic DNA, which corresponds to tens of thousands of genome equivalents. Data came from an Illumina MiSeq. TRB rearrangements were amplified by multiplex PCR using a touch-down protocol with TRB-A and TRB-B primer pools mixed in one tube. Through TCRdb reprocessing, the reads give one entry per CDR3 protein sequence; DNA is omitted. The table for this sample shows fewer than 5,500 distinct CDR3 sequences. Roughly 57% of the sample goes to the ten largest clones. These data also featured in a second study, about T cell repertoires in aging, cancer and after chemotherapy.

Material for sequencing was peripheral blood. All receptors derive from a human donor in good health.

The chain joins TRBV27 to TRBJ2-6. The CDR3 contains 19 residues. In germline, CDR1 is MNHEY, CDR2 SMNVEV (reference sequence). The CDR3 spells CASMESGAQPYSGANVLTF.

The genes are TRBV7-6 and TRBJ2-3; TCRdb lists TRBD1, though no DNA is available to test this call. CDR3 length: 12 amino acids. CDR1 is SGHVS and CDR2 is FNYEAQ in the germline V gene. The CDR3 sequence is CASSLQGYEQYF.

The chain uses TRBV6-5 and TRBJ2-1; absent DNA, TCRdb's TRBD2 call cannot be checked. The germline V gene has CDR1 MNHEY and CDR2 SVGAGI. The CDR3 is 17 amino acids. CDR3: CASRPIQTSPNYNEQFF.

This chain connects TRBV6-1 to TRBJ2-7; TCRdb's D call of TRBD2 is untestable without DNA. Germline CDR1 and CDR2: MNHNS and SASEGT. CDR3 size: 15 residues. The CDR3 is CASSERLAGVPEQYF.

The rearrangement uses TRBV7-2 and TRBJ2-2. This CDR3 is 12 amino acids long. Germline V lookup: CDR1 SGHTA, CDR2 FQGNSA. The CDR3 loop is CASSLGVGELFF.

This chain uses TRBV24-1 with TRBJ2-2. Germline CDR1 is KGHDR and CDR2 is SFDVKD. The CDR3 is 13 residues long. The CDR3 sequence: CATSDLTTGELFF.

Frequency places this clonotype as medium-sized. The chain has TRBV19 and TRBJ1-5. Germline V gives CDR1 LNHDA, CDR2 SQIVND (reference sequence). This CDR3 comprises 14 residues. The CDR3 is CASRPTDSNQPQHF.

The chain recombines TRBV5-1 with TRBJ2-2; TCRdb names TRBD1, which stays unverified in the absence of DNA. CDR1 is SGHRS, CDR2 YFSETQ, per germline. This CDR3 region has 13 residues. The CDR3 sequence is CASSFQGTGELFF.

By frequency, this clonotype is medium-sized. This CDR3 is CSVPKGLTETQYF. The chain has TRBV29-1 and TRBJ2-5; TCRdb picks TRBD2, but there is no DNA to check that call. The CDR3 is made up of 13 amino acids. Germline V CDR1 and CDR2: SQVTM, ANQGSEA.

This clonotype is labeled medium-sized based on frequency. CDR3 sequence reads: CASSRGNEQFF. The V gene is TRBV19, the J gene TRBJ2-1. The CDR3 is made up of 11 amino acids. From germline, CDR1 is LNHDA and CDR2 SQIVND (reference sequence).

V is TRBV7-6 and J is TRBJ2-1; TCRdb lists TRBD2, though no DNA is available to test this call. The CDR3 is made up of 15 amino acids. The germline V gene has CDR1 SGHVS and CDR2 FNYEAQ. This CDR3 is CASSYGGRAANEQFF.

The rearrangement uses TRBV27 and TRBJ2-3; absent DNA, TCRdb's TRBD1 call cannot be checked. CDR1 MNHEY and CDR2 SMNVEV come from the germline V gene (reference sequence). This CDR3 is built from 13 residues. The CDR3: CASRGQGADTQYF.

The chain has TRBV6-5 and TRBJ2-7. Germline V gives CDR1 MNHEY, CDR2 SVGAGI. The CDR3 has 14 amino acids. The CDR3 here is CASSYSAGSYEQYF.

This chain uses TRBV20-1 with TRBJ2-3; TCRdb's D gene call, TRBD2, goes unchecked for lack of DNA. Per the germline V gene, CDR1 is DFQATT and CDR2 is SNEGSKA (reference sequence). This CDR3 spans 11 amino acids. This CDR3 reads CSADGGETQYF.

By frequency, this clonotype is medium-sized (0.01 to 0.1%). This chain uses TRBV19 with TRBJ2-1; the TCRdb call, TRBD2, lacks DNA for checking. CDR3 size: 20 residues. Germline CDR1 and CDR2: LNHDA and SQIVND (reference sequence). This CDR3 is CASSPMYPGLAASSYNEQFF.

This clonotype is labeled medium-sized based on frequency. The chain carries TRBV5-5 and TRBJ2-3; TCRdb calls TRBD1, which cannot be checked without DNA. Germline values: CDR1 SGHKS, CDR2 YYEKEE (reference sequence). The CDR3 is 16 residues long. The CDR3 is CASSLALGQGEDTQYF.